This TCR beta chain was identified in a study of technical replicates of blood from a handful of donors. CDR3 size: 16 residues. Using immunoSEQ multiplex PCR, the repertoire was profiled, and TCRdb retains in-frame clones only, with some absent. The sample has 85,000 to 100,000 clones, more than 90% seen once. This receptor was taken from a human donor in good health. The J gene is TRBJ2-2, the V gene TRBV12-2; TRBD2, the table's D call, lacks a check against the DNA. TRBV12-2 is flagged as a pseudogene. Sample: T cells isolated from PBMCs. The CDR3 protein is CASRLVAGGPPGELFF. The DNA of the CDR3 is TGTGCAAGTCGCTTAGTAGCGGGAGGGCCGCCCGGGGAGCTGTTTTTT.